The T cell receptor (beta chain) described here comes from a study of beta chain features in type 1 diabetes. General study points: Shorter templates may be favored by PCR, equally so in patients and controls. Patients with type 1 diabetes carried fewer insertions and had more deletions at their VDJ junctions. In every one of the four CD4+ subsets, TCRB CDR3s were moderately but significantly shorter in Type 1 diabetes patients.

This CDR3 region has 16 residues. V shed 7 bases and J shed 1 base, with 18 bases lying between them. Germline CDR1 is MNHNY and CDR2 is SVGAGI (reference sequence). As regards this clone: Its antigen is unknown.

Expressed TCRB transcripts were sequenced because the entire RNA isolate underwent reverse transcription. Libraries were prepared by immunoSEQ multiplex PCR; TCRdb keeps only in-frame clonotypes and omits some of them. Of 130,000 to 150,000 clones in the sample, about 13% were seen once. Sequenced sample: central memory CD4+ T cells from blood. This receptor was identified in a man younger than 30 with type 1 diabetes. The chain uses TRBV6-6 and TRBJ2-3; D gene ambiguous. CDR3 residues: CASTTRGVLGTDTQYF. In DNA form, the CDR3 reads TGTGCCAGCACTACCCGAGGAGTTCTTGGCACAGATACGCAGTATTTT.